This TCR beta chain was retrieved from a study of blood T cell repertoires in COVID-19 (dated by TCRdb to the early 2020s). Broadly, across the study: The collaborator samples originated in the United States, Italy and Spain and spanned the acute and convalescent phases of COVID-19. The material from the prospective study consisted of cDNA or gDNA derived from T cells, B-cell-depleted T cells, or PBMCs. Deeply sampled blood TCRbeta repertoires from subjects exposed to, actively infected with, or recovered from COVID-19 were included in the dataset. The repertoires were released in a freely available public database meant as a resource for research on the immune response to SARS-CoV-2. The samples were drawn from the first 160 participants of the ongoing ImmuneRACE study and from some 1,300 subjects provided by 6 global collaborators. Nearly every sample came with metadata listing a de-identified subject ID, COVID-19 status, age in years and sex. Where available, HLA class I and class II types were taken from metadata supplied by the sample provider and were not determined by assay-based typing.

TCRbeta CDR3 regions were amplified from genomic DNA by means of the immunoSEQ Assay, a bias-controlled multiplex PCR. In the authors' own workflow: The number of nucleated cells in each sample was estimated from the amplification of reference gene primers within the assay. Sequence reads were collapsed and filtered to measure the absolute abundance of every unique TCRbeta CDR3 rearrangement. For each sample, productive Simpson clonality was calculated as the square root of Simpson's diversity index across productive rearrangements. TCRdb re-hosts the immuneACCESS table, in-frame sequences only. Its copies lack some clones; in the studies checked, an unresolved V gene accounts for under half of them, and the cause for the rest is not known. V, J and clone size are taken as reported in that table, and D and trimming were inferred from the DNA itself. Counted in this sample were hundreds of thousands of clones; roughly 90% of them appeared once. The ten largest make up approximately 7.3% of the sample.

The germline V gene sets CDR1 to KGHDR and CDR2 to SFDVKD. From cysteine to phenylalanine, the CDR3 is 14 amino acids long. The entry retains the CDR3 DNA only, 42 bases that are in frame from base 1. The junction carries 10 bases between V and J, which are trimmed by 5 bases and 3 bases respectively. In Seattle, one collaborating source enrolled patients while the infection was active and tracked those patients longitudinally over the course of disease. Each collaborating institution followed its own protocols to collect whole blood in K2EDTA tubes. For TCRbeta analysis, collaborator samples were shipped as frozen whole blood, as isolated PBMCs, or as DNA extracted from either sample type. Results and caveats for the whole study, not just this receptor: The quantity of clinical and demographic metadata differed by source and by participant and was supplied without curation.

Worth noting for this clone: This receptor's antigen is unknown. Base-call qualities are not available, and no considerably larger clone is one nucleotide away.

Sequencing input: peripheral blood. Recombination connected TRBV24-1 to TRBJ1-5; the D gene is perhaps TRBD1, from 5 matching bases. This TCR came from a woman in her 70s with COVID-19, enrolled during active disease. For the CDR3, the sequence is CATSAGGANQPQHF. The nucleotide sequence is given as TGTGCCACCAGTGCGGGAGGGGCCAATCAGCCCCAGCATTTT.